These 2 T cell receptor beta chains were sequenced from one sample in a study of identical twins. TCRdb fed the 5' RACE reads into MiXCR, producing one record per CDR3 protein. The sample holds roughly 470,000 distinct CDR3 sequences, roughly 13% seen once. Separately, the same data were catalogued under a study of yellow fever vaccine responses in identical twins.

Sequencing was performed on CD4+ T cells sorted from blood. Receptors originate from a woman between 18 and 29 years old in good health.

This clonotype has a handful of counts. The CDR3 coding sequence is TGTGCCAGCAGCTTAGCGTCCGGGGGCGGTTTCCACGAGCAGTACTTC. Translated, it gives CASSLASGGGFHEQYF. This chain links TRBV11-1 with TRBJ2-7, with D possibly called TRBD1 or TRBD2 (6 bases each). Germline V lookup: CDR1 SGHAT, CDR2 FQDESV (reference sequence). V lost 0 bases to trimming and J lost 5 bases, with 17 bases between them. CDR3 length equals 16 residues. Full variable domain (remainder filled in from reference TRBV11-1 and TRBJ2-7): EAEVAQSPRYKITEKSQAVAFWCDPISGHATLYWYRQILGQGPELLVQFQDESVVDDSQLPKDRFSAERLKGVDSTLKIQPAELGDSAMYLCASSLASGGGFHEQYFGPGTRLTVT.

The sample holds a few counts of this clonotype. This chain links TRBV5-1 with TRBJ2-2; D possibly corresponds to TRBD2 (5 bases). CDR1 SGHRS and CDR2 YFSETQ come from the germline V gene. CDR3 length: 15 residues. The V and J ends lost 4 bases and 8 bases respectively, with 18 bases between them. The CDR3 reads CASSGGPPDSGELFF. CDR3 coding DNA: TGCGCCAGCAGCGGAGGACCCCCTGACTCTGGGGAGCTGTTTTTT.